This TCR beta chain was retrieved from a study of blood T cells in healthy people across ages. Study-level findings and limits: Because sorting was not performed, PBMCs prevented conclusive naive versus antigen-experienced comparison.

Turning to this clonotype: No antigen is known for it. This clone may be a read error of a much larger clone one base away.

PCR was performed a second time for roughly 7 to 12 cycles using a sample-barcoded 5' primer and a J-beta primer mix. TCRdb used MiXCR to reprocess the 5' RACE reads, holding one entry per CDR3 protein. The table has hundreds of thousands of distinct CDR3 sequences, around 26% seen once; the top ten hold 15% to 20%. The specimen sequenced was blood. The sequence was obtained from a woman older than 75 in good health.

This chain's CDR3 is CASSRKGQSTDTQDF. The CDR3, as DNA: TGTGCCAGCAGTAGAAAGGGACAGAGCACAGATACGCAGGATTTT. The rearrangement links TRBV27 to TRBJ2-3; 7 nucleotides line up with TRBD1. CDR1 MNHEY and CDR2 SMNVEV come from the germline V gene (reference sequence). The CDR3 contains 15 residues.